The T cell receptor beta chain under discussion was sequenced for a study of cytomegalovirus exposure and HLA in healthy donors. For this clone: An end of the junction differs from the germline gene, which may be a read error.

PCR was performed using 60 Vbeta and 13 Jbeta primers. The repertoire was sequenced with immunoSEQ multiplex PCR; TCRdb's copy has only in-frame clones and lacks some. The repertoire holds about 160,000 clones, with approximately 80% as singletons. CDR1 SSHAT and CDR2 FNYEAQ come from the germline V gene (reference sequence). This CDR3 has 16 residues. Sequencing used PBMCs. This sequence originates from a male donor in good health and CMV-seropositive. The chain joins TRBV7-7 to TRBJ1-5; unclear D gene. This CDR3 reads CASSLADFGGAGPQHF. For the CDR3, the DNA is TGTGCTAGCAGCTTAGCGGATTTCGGCGGAGCCGGTCCCCAGCATTTT.